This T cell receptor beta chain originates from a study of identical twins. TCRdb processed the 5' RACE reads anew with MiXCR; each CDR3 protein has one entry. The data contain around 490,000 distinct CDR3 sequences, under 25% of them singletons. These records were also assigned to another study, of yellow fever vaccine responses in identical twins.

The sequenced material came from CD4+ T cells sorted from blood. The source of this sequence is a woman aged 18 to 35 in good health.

Written as DNA, the CDR3 is TGCGCCAGCAGCTTGGATCCAGGGGGTAGGTACGAGCAGTACTTC. Translating gives CASSLDPGGRYEQYF. The gene calls are TRBV5-1 and TRBJ2-7; 7 positions agree with TRBD1. The germline gives CDR1 SGHRS, CDR2 YFSETQ. This CDR3 is built from 15 residues. The trim removed 0 bases at V and 4 bases at J, leaving 7 bases unmatched.